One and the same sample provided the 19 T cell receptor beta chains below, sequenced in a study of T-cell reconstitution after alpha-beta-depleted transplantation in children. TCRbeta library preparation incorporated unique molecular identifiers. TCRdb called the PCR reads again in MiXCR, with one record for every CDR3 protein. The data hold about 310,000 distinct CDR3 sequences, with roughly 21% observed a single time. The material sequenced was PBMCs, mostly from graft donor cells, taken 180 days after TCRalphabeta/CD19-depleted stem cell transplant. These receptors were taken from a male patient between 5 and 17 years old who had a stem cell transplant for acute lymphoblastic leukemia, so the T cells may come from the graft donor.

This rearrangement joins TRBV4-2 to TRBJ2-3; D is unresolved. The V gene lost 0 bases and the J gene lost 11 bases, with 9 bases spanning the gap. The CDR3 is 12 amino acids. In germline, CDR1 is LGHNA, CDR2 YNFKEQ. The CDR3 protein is CASSQDTYGQYF. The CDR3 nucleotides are TGTGCCAGCAGCCAAGATACCTACGGGCAGTATTTT.

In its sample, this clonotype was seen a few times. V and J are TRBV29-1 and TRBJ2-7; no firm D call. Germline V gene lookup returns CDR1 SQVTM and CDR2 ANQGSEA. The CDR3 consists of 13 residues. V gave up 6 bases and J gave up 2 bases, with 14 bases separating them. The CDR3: CSVGPQKAYEQYF. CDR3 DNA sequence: TGCAGCGTGGGCCCCCAAAAGGCCTACGAGCAGTACTTC.

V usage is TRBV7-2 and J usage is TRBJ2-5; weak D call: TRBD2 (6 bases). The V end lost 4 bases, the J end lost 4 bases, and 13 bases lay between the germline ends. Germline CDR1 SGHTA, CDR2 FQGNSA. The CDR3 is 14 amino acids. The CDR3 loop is CASSSGVEGETQYF. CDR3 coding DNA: TGTGCCAGCAGCTCAGGTGTGGAGGGAGAGACCCAGTACTTC.

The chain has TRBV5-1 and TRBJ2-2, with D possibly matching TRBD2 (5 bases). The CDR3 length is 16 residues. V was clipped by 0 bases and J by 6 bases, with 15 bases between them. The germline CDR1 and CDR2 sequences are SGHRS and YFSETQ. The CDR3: CASSLVLRPGSGELFF. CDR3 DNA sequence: TGCGCCAGCAGCTTGGTATTACGGCCGGGGTCCGGGGAGCTGTTTTTT.

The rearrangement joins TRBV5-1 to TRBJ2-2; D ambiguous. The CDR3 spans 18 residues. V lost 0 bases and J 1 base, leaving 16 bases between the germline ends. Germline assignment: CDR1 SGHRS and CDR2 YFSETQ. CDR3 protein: CASSLESARAMNTGELFF. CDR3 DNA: TGCGCCAGCAGCTTGGAGTCCGCCCGGGCCATGAACACCGGGGAGCTGTTTTTT.

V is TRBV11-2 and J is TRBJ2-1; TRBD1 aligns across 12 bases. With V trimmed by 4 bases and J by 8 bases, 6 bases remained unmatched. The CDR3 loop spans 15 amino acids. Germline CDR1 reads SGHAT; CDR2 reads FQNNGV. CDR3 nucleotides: TGTGCCAGCAGCTCCGGGACAGGGGGCTGGGATGAGCAGTTCTTC. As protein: CASSSGTGGWDEQFF. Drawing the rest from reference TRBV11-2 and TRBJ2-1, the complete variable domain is EAGVAQSPRYKIIEKRQSVAFWCNPISGHATLYWYQQILGQGPKLLIQFQNNGVVDDSQLPKDRFSAERLKGVDSTLKIQPAKLEDSAVYLCASSSGTGGWDEQFFGPGTRLTVL.

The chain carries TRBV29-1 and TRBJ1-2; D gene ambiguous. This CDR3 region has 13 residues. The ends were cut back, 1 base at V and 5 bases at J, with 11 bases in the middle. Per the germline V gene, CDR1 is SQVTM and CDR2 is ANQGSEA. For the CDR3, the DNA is TGCAGCGTTGAAGGAGTCGGGAGGTATGGCTACACCTTC. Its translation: CSVEGVGRYGYTF.

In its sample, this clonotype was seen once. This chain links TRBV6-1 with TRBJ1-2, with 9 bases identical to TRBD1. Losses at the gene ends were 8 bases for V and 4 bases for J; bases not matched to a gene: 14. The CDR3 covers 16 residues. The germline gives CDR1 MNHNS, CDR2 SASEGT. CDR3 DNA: TGTGCCAGCGGCAAAGTGGGGACAGGGTTCCTCTATGGCTACACCTTC. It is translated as CASGKVGTGFLYGYTF.

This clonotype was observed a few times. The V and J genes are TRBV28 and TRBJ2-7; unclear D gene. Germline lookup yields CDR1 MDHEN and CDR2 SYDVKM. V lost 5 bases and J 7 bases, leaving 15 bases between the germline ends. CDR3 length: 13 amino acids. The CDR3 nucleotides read TGTGCCAGCAGTCCGGACCCACTACGGGAGCAGTACTTC. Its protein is CASSPDPLREQYF.

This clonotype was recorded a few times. CDR3 residues: CATSRDQRGNQPQHF. The DNA of the CDR3 is TGTGCCACCAGCAGAGATCAGAGGGGCAATCAGCCCCAGCATTTT. The J gene is TRBJ1-5, the V gene TRBV15; D is undetermined. V was cut by 0 bases and J by 2 bases, with 8 bases left in between. Germline values: CDR1 LNHNV, CDR2 YYDKDF (reference sequence). This CDR3 has 15 amino acids. The variable domain in full, with the rest retrieved from reference TRBV15 and TRBJ1-5, is DAMVIQNPRYQVTQFGKPVTLSCSQTLNHNVMYWYQQKSSQAPKLLFHYYDKDFNNEADTPDNFQSRRPNTSFCFLDIRSPGLGDTAMYLCATSRDQRGNQPQHFGDGTRLSIL.

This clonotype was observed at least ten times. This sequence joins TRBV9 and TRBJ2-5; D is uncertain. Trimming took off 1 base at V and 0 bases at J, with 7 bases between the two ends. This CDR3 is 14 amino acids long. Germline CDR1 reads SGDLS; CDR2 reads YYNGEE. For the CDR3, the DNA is TGTGCCAGCAGCGTAACCCCGTACCAAGAGACCCAGTACTTC. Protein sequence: CASSVTPYQETQYF.

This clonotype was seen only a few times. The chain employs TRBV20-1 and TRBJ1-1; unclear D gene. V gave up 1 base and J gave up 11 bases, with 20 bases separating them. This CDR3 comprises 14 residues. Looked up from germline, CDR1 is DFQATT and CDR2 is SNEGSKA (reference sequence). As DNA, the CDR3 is TGCAGTGCTAGAGCATCGGGCAATTTTGGCACGGCTTTCTTT. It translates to CSARASGNFGTAFF.

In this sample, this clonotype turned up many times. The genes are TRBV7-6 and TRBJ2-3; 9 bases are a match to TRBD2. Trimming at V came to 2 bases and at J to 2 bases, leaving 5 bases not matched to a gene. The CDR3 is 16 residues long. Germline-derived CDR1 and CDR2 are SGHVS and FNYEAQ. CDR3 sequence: CASSLQTSGFTDTQYF. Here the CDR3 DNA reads TGTGCCAGCAGCTTACAGACTAGCGGCTTCACAGATACGCAGTATTTT.

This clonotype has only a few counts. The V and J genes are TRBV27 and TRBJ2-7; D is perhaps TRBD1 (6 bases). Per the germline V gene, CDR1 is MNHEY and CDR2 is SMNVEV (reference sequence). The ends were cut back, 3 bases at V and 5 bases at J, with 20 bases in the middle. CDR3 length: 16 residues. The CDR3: CASSFAGAYRAHEQYF. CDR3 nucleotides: TGTGCCAGCAGTTTTGCAGGGGCCTATCGGGCCCACGAGCAGTACTTC.

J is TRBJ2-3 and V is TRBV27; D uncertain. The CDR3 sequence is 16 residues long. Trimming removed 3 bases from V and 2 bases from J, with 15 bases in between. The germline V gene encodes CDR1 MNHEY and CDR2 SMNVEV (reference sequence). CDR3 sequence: CASSFFPGPPTDTQYF. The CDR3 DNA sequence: TGTGCCAGCAGTTTTTTCCCCGGGCCGCCCACAGATACGCAGTATTTT.

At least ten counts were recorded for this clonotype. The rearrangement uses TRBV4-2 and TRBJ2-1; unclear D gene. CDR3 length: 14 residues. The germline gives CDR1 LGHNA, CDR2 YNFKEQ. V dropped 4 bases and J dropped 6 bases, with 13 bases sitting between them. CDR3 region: CASSPELYLNEQFF. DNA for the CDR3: TGTGCCAGCAGCCCAGAATTATACCTCAATGAGCAGTTCTTC.

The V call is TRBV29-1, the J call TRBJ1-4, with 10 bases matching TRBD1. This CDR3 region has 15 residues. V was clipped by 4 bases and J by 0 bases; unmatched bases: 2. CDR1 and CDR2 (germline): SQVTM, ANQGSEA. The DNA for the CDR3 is TGCAGCGTTGGGGACAGGGGCGCAACTAATGAAAAACTGTTTTTT. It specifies CSVGDRGATNEKLFF.

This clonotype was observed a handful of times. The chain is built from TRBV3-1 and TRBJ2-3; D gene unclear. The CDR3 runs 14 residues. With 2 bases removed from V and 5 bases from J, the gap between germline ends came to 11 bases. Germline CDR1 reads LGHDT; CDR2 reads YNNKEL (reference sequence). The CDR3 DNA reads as TGTGCCAGCAGCCAACCCGGATGGGTAGATACGCAGTATTTT. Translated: CASSQPGWVDTQYF.

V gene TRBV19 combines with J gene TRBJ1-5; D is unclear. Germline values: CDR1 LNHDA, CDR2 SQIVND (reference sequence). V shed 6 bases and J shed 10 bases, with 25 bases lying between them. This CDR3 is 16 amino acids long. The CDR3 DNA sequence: TGTGCCAGTAGCGTGGGTTACGACGGCCGATTTGTTCCCCAGCATTTT. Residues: CASSVGYDGRFVPQHF.